A selection of T cell receptor beta chains follows, all from one sample in a study of CD8 T cells in ankylosing spondylitis. Each CDR3 protein gets one entry after TCRdb re-called the 5' RACE reads with MiXCR. The sample includes more than 150,000 distinct CDR3 sequences, 15% to 20% of them seen just once. Sequenced: blood, either unsorted or a sorted T cell fraction (not recorded which). The source of these receptors is a male donor under 30 with ankylosing spondylitis or in good health (not recorded which). CDR3s leave out the opening cysteine and the closing phenylalanine or tryptophan. Rows may omit the clone size; those that give it use once, few, many or a size class.

V gene	clone size	J gene	CDR3 protein
TRBV12-3/TRBV12-4	many	TRBJ2-3	ASSSRGLTEGGTQY
TRBV27	.	TRBJ1-1	ASSLGNTNTEAF
TRBV5-5	many	TRBJ2-1	ASSLVSNEQF
TRBV30	.	TRBJ2-3	AWSPIGLAGTDTQY
TRBV20-1	.	TRBJ1-4	SASFGLGSEKLF
TRBV11-2	.	TRBJ1-1	ASSLARGHSTEAF
TRBV20-1	many	TRBJ2-1	SARAHGPEQF
TRBV7-2	.	TRBJ1-1	ASSSQGGQGTEAF
TRBV20-1	.	TRBJ2-1	SAYLAGDNEQF
TRBV18	many	TRBJ2-7	ASSSDRGGHEQY
TRBV7-2	many	TRBJ2-1	ASSFGTLLRNEQF
TRBV7-2	.	TRBJ2-1	ASSFFRGGLSSYNEQF
TRBV3-1	many	TRBJ1-5	ASSQYQGYGQPQH
TRBV30	many	TRBJ1-1	AWSVTTEAF